This T cell receptor (beta chain) was obtained from a study of CD8+ T cells in alopecia areata. This clone was seen a handful of times. What it binds is unknown. Collection of lesional scalp punch biopsies and peripheral blood was performed in alopecia areata patients. The study's findings and limits: Greater clonality was observed in lesional scalp samples, especially alopecia totalis/universalis, versus normal scalp.

Extracted from the samples, RNA was reverse transcribed into cDNA to serve as the sequencing template. The data were produced by immunoSEQ multiplex PCR, yet TCRdb's version contains in-frame clones alone and is incomplete. Here the sample spans more than 11,000 clones, under 60% being singletons. Germline V gene lookup returns CDR1 ENHRY and CDR2 SYGVKD. The CDR3 has 11 amino acids. Between the trimmed V and J ends, which lost 10 bases and 3 bases, there was a span of 9 bases. This chain connects TRBV10-3 to TRBJ2-5, with D perhaps TRBD1 (7 bases). The starting material was skin, obtained at week 0. The clonotype was recovered from a human donor with alopecia areata. Here the CDR3 reads CASRGEETQYF. CDR3 DNA: TGTGCCAGCAGGGGGGAAGAGACCCAGTACTTC.